This T cell receptor beta chain was profiled in a study of beta chain features in type 1 diabetes. Sequencing targeted expressed TCRB transcripts, as all isolated RNA had been reverse transcribed. Method: immunoSEQ multiplex PCR; TCRdb's copy keeps in-frame clones and lacks some. Of 450,000 to 550,000 clones in the sample, approximately 31% were seen once. As to this clone: Its antigen remains unknown.

Study-level results: Small HLA sub-analyses could not settle whether HLA shapes TCRB rearrangement.

The V end lost 2 bases, the J end lost 0 bases, and 8 bases lay between the germline ends. CDR3 length equals 15 residues. Germline V lookup: CDR1 SGHDN, CDR2 FVKESK. The J gene is TRBJ2-1, the V gene TRBV14; D uncertain. This sequence was found in a man aged 18 to 35 in good health. The sequenced material came from naive CD4+ T cells from blood. CDR3 sequence reads: CASSQLLSSYNEQFF. The CDR3 DNA sequence: TGTGCCAGCAGCCAACTACTGAGCTCCTACAATGAGCAGTTCTTC. Complete variable domain (other parts from reference TRBV14 and TRBJ2-1): EAGVTQFPSHSVIEKGQTVTLRCDPISGHDNLYWYRRVMGKEIKFLLHFVKESKQDESGMPNNRFLAERTGGTYSTLKVQPAELEDSGVYFCASSQLLSSYNEQFFGPGTRLTVL.